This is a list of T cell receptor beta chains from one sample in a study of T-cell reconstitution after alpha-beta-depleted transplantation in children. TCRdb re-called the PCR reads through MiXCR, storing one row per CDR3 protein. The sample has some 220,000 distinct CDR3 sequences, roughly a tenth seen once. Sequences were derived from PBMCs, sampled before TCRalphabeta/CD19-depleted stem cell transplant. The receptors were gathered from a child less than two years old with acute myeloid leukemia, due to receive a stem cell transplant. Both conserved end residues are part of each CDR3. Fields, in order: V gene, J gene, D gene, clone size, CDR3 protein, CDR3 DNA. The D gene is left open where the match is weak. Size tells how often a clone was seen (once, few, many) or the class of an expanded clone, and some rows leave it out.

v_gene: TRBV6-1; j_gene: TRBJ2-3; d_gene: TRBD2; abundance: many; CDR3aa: CASSPGTSRDTQYF; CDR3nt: TGTGCCAGCAGCCCCGGGACTAGTCGAGATACGCAGTATTTT
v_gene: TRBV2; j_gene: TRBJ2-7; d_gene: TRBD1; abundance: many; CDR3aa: CASSGDSKYF; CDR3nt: TGTGCCAGCAGTGGGGACAGCAAGTACTTC
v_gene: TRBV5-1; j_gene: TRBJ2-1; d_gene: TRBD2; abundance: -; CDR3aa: CASSQGLASAMNEQFF; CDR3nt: TGCGCCAGCAGCCAGGGACTAGCGAGTGCCATGAATGAGCAGTTCTTC
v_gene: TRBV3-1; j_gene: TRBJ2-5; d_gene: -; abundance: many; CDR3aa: CASSWTGGGETQYF; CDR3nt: TGTGCCAGCAGCTGGACAGGAGGGGGCGAGACCCAGTACTTC
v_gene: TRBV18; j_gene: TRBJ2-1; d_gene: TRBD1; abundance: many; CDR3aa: CASSLPGQGKDGNEQFF; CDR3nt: TGTGCCAGCTCACTTCCGGGACAGGGAAAGGACGGGAATGAGCAGTTCTTC
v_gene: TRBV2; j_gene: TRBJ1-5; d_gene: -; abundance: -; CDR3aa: CAISLDSNQPQHF; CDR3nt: TGTGCCATCAGTTTGGACAGCAATCAGCCCCAGCATTTT
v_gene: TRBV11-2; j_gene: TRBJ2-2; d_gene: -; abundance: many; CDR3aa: CASRRNHGANTGELFF; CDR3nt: TGTGCCAGCCGGCGGAACCATGGAGCGAACACCGGGGAGCTGTTTTTT
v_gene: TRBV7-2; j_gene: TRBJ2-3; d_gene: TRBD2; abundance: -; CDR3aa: CASSPREADTDTQYF; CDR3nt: TGTGCCAGCAGCCCGCGGGAGGCCGACACAGATACGCAGTATTTT
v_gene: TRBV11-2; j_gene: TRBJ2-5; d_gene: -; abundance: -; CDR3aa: CASSWGRQGRETQYF; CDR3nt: TGTGCCAGCAGCTGGGGGCGGCAGGGTCGAGAGACCCAGTACTTC
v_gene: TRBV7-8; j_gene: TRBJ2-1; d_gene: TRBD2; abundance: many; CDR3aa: CASSPHVTSGIGEQFF; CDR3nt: TGTGCCAGCAGCCCCCACGTTACTAGCGGGATAGGGGAGCAGTTCTTC
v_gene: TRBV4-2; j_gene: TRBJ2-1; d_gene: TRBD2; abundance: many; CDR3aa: CASSQPLAGGPSEQFF; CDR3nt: TGTGCCAGCAGCCAACCTCTAGCGGGAGGGCCGAGTGAGCAGTTCTTC
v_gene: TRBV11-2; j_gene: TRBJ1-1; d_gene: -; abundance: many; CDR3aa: CASSSRDRQGTEAFF; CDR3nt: TGTGCCAGCAGCTCAAGAGACAGGCAGGGCACTGAAGCTTTCTTT
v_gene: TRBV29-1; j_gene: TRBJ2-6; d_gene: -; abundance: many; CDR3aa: CSVEATGTWGANVLTF; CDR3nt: TGCAGCGTTGAAGCGACAGGCACCTGGGGGGCCAACGTCCTGACTTTC
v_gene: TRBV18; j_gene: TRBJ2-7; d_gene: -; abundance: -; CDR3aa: CASSPSLPYEQYF; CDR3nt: TGTGCCAGCTCACCATCGCTACCCTACGAGCAGTACTTC
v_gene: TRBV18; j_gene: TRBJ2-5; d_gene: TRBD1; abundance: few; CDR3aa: CASSAGTGNLETQYF; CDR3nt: TGTGCCAGCTCAGCCGGGACAGGGAATTTAGAGACCCAGTACTTC
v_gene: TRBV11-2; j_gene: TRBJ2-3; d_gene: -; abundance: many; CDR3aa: CASTDPGDRGSDTQYF; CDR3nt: TGTGCCAGCACCGACCCGGGAGACCGTGGGTCAGATACGCAGTATTTT
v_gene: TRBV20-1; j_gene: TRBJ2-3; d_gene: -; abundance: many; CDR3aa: CSARDWSQGRDTQYF; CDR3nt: TGCAGTGCTAGAGATTGGTCCCAGGGGAGGGATACGCAGTATTTT
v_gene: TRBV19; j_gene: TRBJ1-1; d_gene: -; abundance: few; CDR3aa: CASSLRGAGTEAFF; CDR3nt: TGTGCCAGTAGTCTTCGGGGAGCGGGGACTGAAGCTTTCTTT
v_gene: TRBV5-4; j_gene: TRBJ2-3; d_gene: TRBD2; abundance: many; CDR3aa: CASSSGLAGTTDTQYF; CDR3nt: TGTGCCAGCAGCTCGGGACTAGCGGGGACCACAGATACGCAGTATTTT
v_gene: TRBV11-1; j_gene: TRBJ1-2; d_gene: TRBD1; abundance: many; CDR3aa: CASSLPNDRARRAPNYGYTF; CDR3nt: TGTGCCAGCAGCTTACCCAATGACAGGGCACGACGAGCTCCTAACTATGGCTACACCTTC